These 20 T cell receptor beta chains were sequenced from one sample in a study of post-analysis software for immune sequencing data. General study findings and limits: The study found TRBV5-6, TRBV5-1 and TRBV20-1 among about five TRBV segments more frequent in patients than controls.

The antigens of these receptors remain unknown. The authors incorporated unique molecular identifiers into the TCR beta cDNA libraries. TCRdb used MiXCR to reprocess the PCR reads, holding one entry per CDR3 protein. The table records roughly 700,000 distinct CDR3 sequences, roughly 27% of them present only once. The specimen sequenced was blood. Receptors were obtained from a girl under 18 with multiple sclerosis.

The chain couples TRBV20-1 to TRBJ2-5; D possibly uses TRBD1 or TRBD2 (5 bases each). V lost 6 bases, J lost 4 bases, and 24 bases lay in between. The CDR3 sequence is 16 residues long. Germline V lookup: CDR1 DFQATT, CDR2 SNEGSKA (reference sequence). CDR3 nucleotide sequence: TGCAGTGCGGAGGAGATCTCCGGGACCATGGGAGAGACCCAGTACTTC. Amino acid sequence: CSAEEISGTMGETQYF.

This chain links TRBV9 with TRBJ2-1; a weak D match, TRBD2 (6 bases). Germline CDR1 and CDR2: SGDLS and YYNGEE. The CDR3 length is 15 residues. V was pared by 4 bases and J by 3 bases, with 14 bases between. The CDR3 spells CASSLPGSFYNEQFF. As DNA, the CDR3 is TGTGCCAGCAGCCTTCCCGGGAGCTTCTACAATGAGCAGTTCTTC.

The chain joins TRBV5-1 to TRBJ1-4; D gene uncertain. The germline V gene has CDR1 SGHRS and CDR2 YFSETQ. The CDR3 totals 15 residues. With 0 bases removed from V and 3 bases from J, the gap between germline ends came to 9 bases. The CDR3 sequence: CASSLAGWSNEKLFF. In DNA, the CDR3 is TGCGCCAGCAGCTTGGCGGGGTGGTCTAATGAAAAACTGTTTTTT.

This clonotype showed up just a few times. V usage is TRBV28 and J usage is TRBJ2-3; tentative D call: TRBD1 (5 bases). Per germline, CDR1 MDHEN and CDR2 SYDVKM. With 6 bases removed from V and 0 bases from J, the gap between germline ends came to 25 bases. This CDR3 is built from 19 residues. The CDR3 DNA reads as TGTGCCAGCAGCACAAAGTATGCCCCCCGGGCAGGGAGCACAGATACGCAGTATTTT. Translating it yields CASSTKYAPRAGSTDTQYF.

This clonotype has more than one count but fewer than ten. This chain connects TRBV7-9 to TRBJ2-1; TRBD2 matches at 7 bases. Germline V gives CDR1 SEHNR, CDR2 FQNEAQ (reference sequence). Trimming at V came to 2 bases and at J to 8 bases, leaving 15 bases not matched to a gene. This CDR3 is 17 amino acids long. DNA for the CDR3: TGTGCCAGCAGCTTACGGGAAGGAGGGAGGGCCCTCGATGAGCAGTTCTTC. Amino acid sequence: CASSLREGGRALDEQFF. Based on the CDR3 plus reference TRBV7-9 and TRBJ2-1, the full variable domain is DTGVSQNPRHKITKRGQNVTFRCDPISEHNRLYWYRQTLGQGPEFLTYFQNEAQLEKSRLLSDRFSAERPKGSFSTLEIQRTEQGDSAMYLCASSLREGGRALDEQFFGPGTRLTVL.

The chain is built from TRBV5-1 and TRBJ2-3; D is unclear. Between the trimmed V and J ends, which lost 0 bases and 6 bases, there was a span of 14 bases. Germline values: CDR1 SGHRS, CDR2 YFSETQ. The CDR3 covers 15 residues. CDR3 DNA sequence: TGCGCCAGCAGCTTGGATCCTCTCCTGGGGGATACGCAGTATTTT. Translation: CASSLDPLLGDTQYF.

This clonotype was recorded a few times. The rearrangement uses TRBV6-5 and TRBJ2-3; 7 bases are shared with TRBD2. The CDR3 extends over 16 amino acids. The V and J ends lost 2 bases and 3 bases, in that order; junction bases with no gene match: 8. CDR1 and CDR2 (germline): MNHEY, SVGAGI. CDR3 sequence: CASSYVGRERTDTQYF. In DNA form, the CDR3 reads TGTGCCAGCAGTTACGTGGGGCGGGAGAGGACAGATACGCAGTATTTT.

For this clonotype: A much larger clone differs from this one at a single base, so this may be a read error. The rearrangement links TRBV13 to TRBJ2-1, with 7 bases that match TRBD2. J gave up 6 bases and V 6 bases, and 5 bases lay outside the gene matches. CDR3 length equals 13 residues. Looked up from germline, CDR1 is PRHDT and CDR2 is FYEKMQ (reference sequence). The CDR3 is CASRRGSVNEQFF. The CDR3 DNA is TGTGCCAGCAGGCGGGGGAGTGTCAATGAGCAGTTCTTC.

In DNA form, the CDR3 reads TGTGCCAGCAGTTACTCGATAAGTTGGGGCGGTAAAGAGACCCAGTACTTC. Translation: CASSYSISWGGKETQYF. The rearrangement joins TRBV6-2 or TRBV6-3 to TRBJ2-5; D is possibly TRBD1 (5 bases). CDR1 is MNHEY, CDR2 SVGEGT, per germline. CDR3 length: 17 amino acids. Between the trimmed V and J ends, which lost 0 bases and 3 bases, there was a span of 17 bases.

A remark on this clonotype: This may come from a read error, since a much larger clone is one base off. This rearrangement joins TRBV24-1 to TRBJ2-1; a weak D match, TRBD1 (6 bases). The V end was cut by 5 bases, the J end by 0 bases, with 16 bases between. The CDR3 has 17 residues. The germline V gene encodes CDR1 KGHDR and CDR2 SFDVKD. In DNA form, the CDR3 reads TGTGCCACCAGTGCCGCCGGGACAATCAGCTCCTACAATGAGCAGTTCTTC. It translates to CATSAAGTISSYNEQFF.

The CDR3 region is CSAEGGTQYF. DNA for the CDR3: TGCAGTGCTGAAGGGGGGACCCAGTACTTC. This chain links TRBV20-1 with TRBJ2-5; D might be TRBD1 (6 bases). Germline CDR1 DFQATT, CDR2 SNEGSKA (reference sequence). Trimming left V 5 bases short and J 7 bases short, with 8 bases between. The CDR3 consists of 10 residues.

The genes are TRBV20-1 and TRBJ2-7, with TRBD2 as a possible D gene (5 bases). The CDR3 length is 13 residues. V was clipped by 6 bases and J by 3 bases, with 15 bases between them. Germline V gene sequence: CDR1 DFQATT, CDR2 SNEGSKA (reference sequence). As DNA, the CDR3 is TGCAGTGCCCCGAATTTGCGGGTCTACGAGCAGTACTTC. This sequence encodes CSAPNLRVYEQYF.

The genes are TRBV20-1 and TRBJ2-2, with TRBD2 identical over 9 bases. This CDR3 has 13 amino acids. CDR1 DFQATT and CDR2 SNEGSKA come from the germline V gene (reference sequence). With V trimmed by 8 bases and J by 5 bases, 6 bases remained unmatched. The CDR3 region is CSYGTSITGELFF. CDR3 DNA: TGCAGTTATGGGACTAGCATAACCGGGGAGCTGTTTTTT.

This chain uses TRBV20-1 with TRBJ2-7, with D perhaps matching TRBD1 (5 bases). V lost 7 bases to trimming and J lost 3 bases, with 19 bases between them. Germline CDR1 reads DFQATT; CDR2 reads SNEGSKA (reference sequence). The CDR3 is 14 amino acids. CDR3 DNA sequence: TGCAGTGTGGGTACCGGGCAGGGAAACTACGAGCAGTACTTC. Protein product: CSVGTGQGNYEQYF.

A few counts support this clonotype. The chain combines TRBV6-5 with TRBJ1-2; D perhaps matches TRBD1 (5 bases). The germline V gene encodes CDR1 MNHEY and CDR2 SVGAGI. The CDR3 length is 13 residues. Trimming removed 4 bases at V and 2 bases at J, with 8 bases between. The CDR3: CASSSRDNYGYTF. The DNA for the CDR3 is TGTGCCAGCAGTTCCCGGGACAACTATGGCTACACCTTC.

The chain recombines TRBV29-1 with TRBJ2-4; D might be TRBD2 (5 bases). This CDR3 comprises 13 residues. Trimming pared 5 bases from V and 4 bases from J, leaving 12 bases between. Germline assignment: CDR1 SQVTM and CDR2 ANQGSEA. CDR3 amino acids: CSVLASNKNIQYF. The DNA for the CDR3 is TGCAGCGTTCTAGCCTCAAATAAAAACATTCAGTACTTC.

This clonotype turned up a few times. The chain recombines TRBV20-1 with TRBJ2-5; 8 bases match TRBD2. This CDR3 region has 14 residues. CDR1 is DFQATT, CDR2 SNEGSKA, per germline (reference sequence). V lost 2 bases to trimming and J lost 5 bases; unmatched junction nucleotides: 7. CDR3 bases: TGCAGTGCTAGAATGGGTCGGGGGGGCGAGACCCAGTACTTC. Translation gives CSARMGRGGETQYF.

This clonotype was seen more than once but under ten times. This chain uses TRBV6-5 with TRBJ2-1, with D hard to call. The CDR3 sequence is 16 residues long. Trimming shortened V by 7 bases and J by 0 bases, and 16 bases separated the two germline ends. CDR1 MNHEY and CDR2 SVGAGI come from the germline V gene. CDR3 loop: CASTESGSFSYNEQFF. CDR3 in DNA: TGTGCCAGCACCGAATCGGGCAGCTTCTCCTACAATGAGCAGTTCTTC.

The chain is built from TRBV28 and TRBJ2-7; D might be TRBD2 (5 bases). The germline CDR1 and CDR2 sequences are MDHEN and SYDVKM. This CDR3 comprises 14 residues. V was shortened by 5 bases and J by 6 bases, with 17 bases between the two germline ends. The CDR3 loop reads CASSHPLRRAEQYF. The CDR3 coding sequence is TGTGCCAGCAGTCATCCCCTCAGGCGGGCCGAGCAGTACTTC.

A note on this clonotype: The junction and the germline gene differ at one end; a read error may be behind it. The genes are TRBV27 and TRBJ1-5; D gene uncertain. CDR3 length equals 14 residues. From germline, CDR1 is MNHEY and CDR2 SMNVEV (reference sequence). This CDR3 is CVSSSPRGNQPQHF. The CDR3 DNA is TGTGTCAGCAGTTCCCCGAGAGGCAATCAGCCCCAGCATTTT.